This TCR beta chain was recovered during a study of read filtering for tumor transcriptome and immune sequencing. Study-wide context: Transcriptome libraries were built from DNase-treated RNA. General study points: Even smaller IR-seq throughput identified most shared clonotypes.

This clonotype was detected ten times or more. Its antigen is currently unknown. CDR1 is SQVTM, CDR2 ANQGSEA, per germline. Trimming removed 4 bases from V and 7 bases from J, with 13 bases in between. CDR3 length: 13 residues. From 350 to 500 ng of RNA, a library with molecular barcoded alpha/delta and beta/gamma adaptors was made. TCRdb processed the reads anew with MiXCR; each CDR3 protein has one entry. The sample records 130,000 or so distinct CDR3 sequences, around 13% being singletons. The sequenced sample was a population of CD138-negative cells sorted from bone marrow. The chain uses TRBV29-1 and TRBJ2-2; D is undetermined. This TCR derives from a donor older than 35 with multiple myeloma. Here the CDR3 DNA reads TGCAGCGTTGTAGGGATATTCGGCGGGGAGCTGTTTTTT. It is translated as CSVVGIFGGELFF.